The T cell receptor (beta chain) under discussion was sequenced for a study of T cells after yellow fever vaccination. Study observations and caveats: The study re-detected most primary-vaccination clones after the booster (roughly 96% CD4, around 90% CD8). Any FACS-sorted repertoire could hold abundant clonotypes that contaminate it from the bulk population.

TCRdb used MiXCR to reprocess the 5' RACE reads, holding one entry per CDR3 protein. The repertoire holds roughly 300,000 distinct CDR3 sequences, with around 8.1% as singletons. This clonotype has just a few counts. Its antigen is as yet unknown. CDR3 length: 16 amino acids. V shed 5 bases, J shed 6 bases, and the junction held 7 bases outside the gene matches. Germline assignment: CDR1 SGHTA and CDR2 FQGTGA. The V gene is TRBV7-3, the J gene TRBJ2-3; the match to TRBD2 covers 14 bases. The TCR originated in a man between 18 and 35 years old who received the YFV17D yellow fever vaccine. The sequencing here drew on PBMCs, taken approximately 40 days after the first yellow fever vaccination. The CDR3 DNA follows: TGTGCCAGCAGCGATAAGACTAGCGGGGGGGCCGATACGCAGTATTTT. This encodes CASSDKTSGGADTQYF.